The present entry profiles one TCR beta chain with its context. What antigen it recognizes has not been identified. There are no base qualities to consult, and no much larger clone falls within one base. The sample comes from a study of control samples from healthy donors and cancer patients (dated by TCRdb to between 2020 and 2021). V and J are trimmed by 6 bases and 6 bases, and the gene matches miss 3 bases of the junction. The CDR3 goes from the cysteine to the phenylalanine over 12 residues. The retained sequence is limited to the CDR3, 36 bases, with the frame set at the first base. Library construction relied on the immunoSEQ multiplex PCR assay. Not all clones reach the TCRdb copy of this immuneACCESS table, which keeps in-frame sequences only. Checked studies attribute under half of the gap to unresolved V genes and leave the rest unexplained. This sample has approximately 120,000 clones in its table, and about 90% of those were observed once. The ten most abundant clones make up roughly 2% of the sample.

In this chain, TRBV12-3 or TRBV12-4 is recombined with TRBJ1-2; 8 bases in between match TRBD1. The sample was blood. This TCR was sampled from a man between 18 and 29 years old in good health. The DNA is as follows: TGTGCCAGCAGGGACAGGGTTCATGGCTACACCTTC. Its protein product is CASRDRVHGYTF.